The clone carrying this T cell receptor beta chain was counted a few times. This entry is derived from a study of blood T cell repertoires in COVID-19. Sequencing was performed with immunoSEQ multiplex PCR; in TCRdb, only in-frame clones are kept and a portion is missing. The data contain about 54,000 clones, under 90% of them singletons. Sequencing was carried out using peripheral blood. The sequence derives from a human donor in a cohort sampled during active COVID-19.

CDR3 sequence: CASSPRTGRWSGYTF. The CDR3, as DNA: TGTGCCAGCAGTCCTCGGACAGGGAGGTGGAGTGGCTACACCTTC. The V and J genes are TRBV6-6 and TRBJ1-2, with TRBD1 identical over 8 bases. Per germline, CDR1 MNHNY and CDR2 SVGAGI (reference sequence). J was trimmed by 7 bases and V by 5 bases; bases with no gene match: 12. This CDR3 region has 15 residues.